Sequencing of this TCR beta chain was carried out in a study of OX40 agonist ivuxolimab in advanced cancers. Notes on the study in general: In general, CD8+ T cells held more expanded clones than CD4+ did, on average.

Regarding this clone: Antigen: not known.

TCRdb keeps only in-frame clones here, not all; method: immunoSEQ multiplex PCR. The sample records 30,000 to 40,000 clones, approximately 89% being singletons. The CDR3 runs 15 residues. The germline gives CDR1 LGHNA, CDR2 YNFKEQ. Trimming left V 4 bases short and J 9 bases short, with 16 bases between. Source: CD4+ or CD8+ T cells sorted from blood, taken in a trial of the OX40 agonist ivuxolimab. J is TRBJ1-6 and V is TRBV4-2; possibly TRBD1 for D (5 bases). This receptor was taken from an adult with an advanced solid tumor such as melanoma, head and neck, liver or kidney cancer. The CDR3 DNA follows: TGTGCCAGCAGCCCGTTTGGGGGGGATGGTTCACCCCTCCACTTT. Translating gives CASSPFGGDGSPLHF.